A selection of T cell receptor beta chains follows, all from one sample in a study of blood T cell repertoires in COVID-19. Measured with immunoSEQ multiplex PCR; TCRdb has only the in-frame clones, and not every one. This sample yields 95,000 to 150,000 clones, of which roughly 84% are seen a single time; 3.5% to 4% belongs to the top ten. Material for sequencing was PBMCs or T cells enriched from blood (not recorded which). Every receptor here comes from a woman aged 25 to 39 who had recovered from COVID-19. Each CDR3 is given with its conserved first and last residue. Each record gives: CDR3 protein, V gene, CDR3 length, J gene.

CDR3: CASSRQGGTDTQYF
V: TRBV5-1
length: 14
J: TRBJ2-3

CDR3: CASSLTYPWTGAPINTGELFF
V: TRBV28
length: 21
J: TRBJ2-2

CDR3: CAWRGGAWNTGELFF
V: TRBV30
length: 15
J: TRBJ2-2

CDR3: CASSQEGRQEPYEQYF
V: TRBV3-1/TRBV3-2
length: 16
J: TRBJ2-7

CDR3: CASAPPPGEAFF
V: TRBV28
length: 12
J: TRBJ1-1

CDR3: CASSKDKGYEQFF
V: TRBV21-1
length: 13
J: TRBJ2-1

CDR3: CASSLGVGANEKLFF
V: TRBV5-1
length: 15
J: TRBJ1-4

CDR3: CASSLDRGYTQYF
V: TRBV11-2
length: 13
J: TRBJ2-3

CDR3: CASSFPGDWGKLFF
V: TRBV5-6
length: 14
J: TRBJ1-4

CDR3: CASSGQSNNYEQYF
V: TRBV18
length: 14
J: TRBJ2-7

CDR3: CASSLVGRRGPYDGDTQYF
V: TRBV5-1
length: 19
J: TRBJ2-3

CDR3: CASSLQGVKSPLHF
V: TRBV5-6
length: 14
J: TRBJ1-6

CDR3: CASSYQLAGGTDTQYF
V: TRBV6-6
length: 16
J: TRBJ2-3

CDR3: CASSYPLSGQYF
V: TRBV28
length: 12
J: TRBJ2-7

CDR3: CASSDPRQGANDEQYF
V: TRBV10-1
length: 16
J: TRBJ2-7

CDR3: CASTGRNTGELFF
V: TRBV6-6
length: 13
J: TRBJ2-2

CDR3: CAWRSPGGQETQYF
V: TRBV30
length: 14
J: TRBJ2-5

CDR3: CASSGLAGHISYNEQFF
V: TRBV7-9
length: 17
J: TRBJ2-1

CDR3: CASSSTGGANYGYTF
V: TRBV28
length: 15
J: TRBJ1-2

CDR3: CSVNLAGQGGELFF
V: TRBV29-1
length: 14
J: TRBJ2-2

CDR3: CAGDRGVPYRMNTEAFF
V: TRBV7-9
length: 17
J: TRBJ1-1

CDR3: CASSFGRSSYEQYF
V: TRBV5-6
length: 14
J: TRBJ2-7

CDR3: CASSPGTGGYSPLHF
V: TRBV19
length: 15
J: TRBJ1-6

CDR3: CASSPGGSTNEQFF
V: TRBV18
length: 14
J: TRBJ2-1

CDR3: CASSFGSVTNEKLFF
V: TRBV7-2
length: 15
J: TRBJ1-4

CDR3: CASSPGTYGYTF
V: TRBV28
length: 12
J: TRBJ1-2

CDR3: CATTSDRGKFGEQFF
V: TRBV15
length: 15
J: TRBJ2-1

CDR3: CAWSVRFYTDTQYF
V: TRBV30
length: 14
J: TRBJ2-3

CDR3: CAWSFRENTEAFF
V: TRBV30
length: 13
J: TRBJ1-1

CDR3: CSVGQSSSGNTIYF
V: TRBV29-1
length: 14
J: TRBJ1-3

CDR3: CASSPPAGTRGRGEQFF
V: TRBV19
length: 17
J: TRBJ2-1

CDR3: CASSSQGIEGVNTEAFF
V: TRBV5-6
length: 17
J: TRBJ1-1

CDR3: CAWRGGRKNTGELFF
V: TRBV30
length: 15
J: TRBJ2-2

CDR3: CASSLGTGAEAFF
V: TRBV27
length: 13
J: TRBJ1-1

CDR3: CASSYSPRGQGYEQYF
V: TRBV6-5
length: 16
J: TRBJ2-7

CDR3: CASSGEWRASTDTQYF
V: TRBV6-6
length: 16
J: TRBJ2-3

CDR3: CASSLGQLPPTDTQYF
V: TRBV11-1
length: 16
J: TRBJ2-3

CDR3: CASIGQGCYEQYF
V: TRBV10-1
length: 13
J: TRBJ2-7

CDR3: CASSIGGLAGDEQFF
V: TRBV19
length: 15
J: TRBJ2-1

CDR3: CASRETGGGEKLFF
V: TRBV28
length: 14
J: TRBJ1-4

CDR3: CASSGQGVIQPQHF
V: TRBV19
length: 14
J: TRBJ1-5

CDR3: CAISLAGALREQFF
V: TRBV10-3
length: 14
J: TRBJ2-1

CDR3: CAWSPIRGMGSNQPQHF
V: TRBV30
length: 17
J: TRBJ1-5

CDR3: CASSSKRGPNWAEAFF
V: TRBV27
length: 16
J: TRBJ1-1

CDR3: CASIPGQGHQPQHF
V: TRBV28
length: 14
J: TRBJ1-5